The next 27 T cell receptor beta chains were all read from a single sample in a study of PD-1 blockade in classical Hodgkin lymphoma. Time point in this sample: cycle 4 day 1 (C4D1), after less than 7 weeks of nivolumab. Every patient had relapsed following autologous stem cell transplantation, and cohorts differed in brentuximab vedotin exposure. Using magnetic negative selection, the CD4+ T cells were separated out of thawed PBMCs. Method: immunoSEQ multiplex PCR; TCRdb's copy keeps in-frame clones and lacks some. The sample consists of around 28,000 clones, about 80% of them appearing once. Sample: CD4+ T cells from blood, taken before the fourth cycle of nivolumab. All receptors derive from a human donor with classical Hodgkin lymphoma.

The chain is built from TRBV7-2 and TRBJ2-7, with TRBD2 identical over 7 bases. Germline CDR1 is SGHTA and CDR2 is FQGNSA. V trimming: 3 bases; J trimming: 7 bases; junction bases outside the gene matches: 6. This CDR3 contains 13 residues. The CDR3 reads CASSFPGGGEQYF. For the CDR3, the DNA is TGTGCCAGCAGCTTTCCCGGCGGGGGAGAGCAGTACTTC.

V and J are TRBV19 and TRBJ1-3; D is unresolved. The CDR3 has 15 residues. V was cut by 6 bases and J by 0 bases, with 12 bases left in between. Germline loops: CDR1 LNHDA, CDR2 SQIVND (reference sequence). The CDR3 loop reads CASSQVSSSGNTIYF. CDR3 in DNA: TGTGCCAGTAGCCAAGTCTCGAGCTCTGGAAACACCATATATTTT. The variable domain in full, with the rest retrieved from reference TRBV19 and TRBJ1-3, is DGGITQSPKYLFRKEGQNVTLSCEQNLNHDAMYWYRQDPGQGLRLIYYSQIVNDFQKGDIAEGYSVSREKKESFPLTVTSAQKNPTAFYLCASSQVSSSGNTIYFGEGSWLTVV.

The chain carries TRBV7-6 and TRBJ2-3, with 8 positions matching TRBD1. V lost 4 bases to trimming and J lost 3 bases; unmatched junction nucleotides: 9. Germline CDR1 is SGHVS and CDR2 is FNYEAQ. This CDR3 has 16 amino acids. The CDR3 reads CASSSWDRLNTDTQYF. The DNA of the CDR3 is TGTGCCAGCAGCTCCTGGGACAGGCTTAATACAGATACGCAGTATTTT.

The rearrangement uses TRBV6-1 and TRBJ1-1; the D is unclear. Trimming pared 5 bases from V and 1 base from J, leaving 8 bases between. The CDR3 runs to 13 residues. Germline V CDR1 and CDR2: MNHNS, SASEGT. CDR3: CASSLRRNTEAFF. The CDR3 region has the DNA TGTGCCAGCAGTCTTCGACGGAACACTGAAGCTTTCTTT.

V is TRBV19 and J is TRBJ1-5; D ambiguous. The germline gives CDR1 LNHDA, CDR2 SQIVND (reference sequence). V was shortened by 5 bases and J by 5 bases, with 13 bases between the two germline ends. There are 14 residues in the CDR3. The CDR3 nucleotides are TGTGCCAGTAGTGTGACGGCAGCCGATCAGCCCCAGCATTTT. Protein: CASSVTAADQPQHF.

The chain uses TRBV30 and TRBJ1-4; 7 bases match TRBD1. V was pared by 0 bases and J by 16 bases, with 8 bases of the junction left unmatched. CDR3 size: 12 residues. Germline assignment: CDR1 GTSNPN and CDR2 SVGIG (reference sequence). The CDR3 reads CAWSVGTALQFF. The CDR3 DNA sequence: TGTGCCTGGAGTGTCGGGACAGCCTTACAGTTTTTT.

The rearrangement links TRBV20-1 to TRBJ2-7; no clear D gene. Germline lookup yields CDR1 DFQATT and CDR2 SNEGSKA (reference sequence). This CDR3 has 10 amino acids. V was cut by 3 bases and J by 2 bases, with 2 bases left in between. CDR3: CSASPYEQYF. The DNA for the CDR3 is TGCAGTGCTAGTCCCTACGAGCAGTACTTC.

The gene calls are TRBV15 and TRBJ2-4; 10 bases map to TRBD2. CDR1 is LNHNV and CDR2 is YYDKDF in the germline V gene (reference sequence). This CDR3 is built from 19 residues. Trimming cost V 0 bases and J 0 bases; bases outside gene matches: 8. DNA for the CDR3: TGTGCCACCAGCAGAGATAGAGCGGGGGGGATTGGAGCCAAAAACATTCAGTACTTC. Its protein is CATSRDRAGGIGAKNIQYF.

V usage is TRBV19 and J usage is TRBJ1-5; the match to TRBD1 covers 11 bases. The V segment lost 4 bases and the J segment 1 base; nucleotides outside the gene matches: 3. This CDR3 comprises 16 residues. Germline V CDR1 and CDR2: LNHDA, SQIVND (reference sequence). The CDR3 DNA is TGTGCCAGTAGTAGGGACAGGGGGTTGAGCAATCAGCCCCAGCATTTT. Translated, it gives CASSRDRGLSNQPQHF.

The V call is TRBV7-2, the J call TRBJ1-5; D may be TRBD1 (5 bases). The germline V gene has CDR1 SGHTA and CDR2 FQGNSA. CDR3 length: 16 amino acids. The V end lost 5 bases, the J end lost 6 bases, and 20 bases lay between the germline ends. CDR3 nucleotides: TGTGCCAGCAGCGGAGGGACGGGAGAATACGGTCAGCCCCAGCATTTT. Translated: CASSGGTGEYGQPQHF.

About this clone itself: Other nucleotide sequences from this sample produce the same CDR3. This sequence joins TRBV7-2 and TRBJ1-1, with D maybe TRBD1 (5 bases). Trimming cost V 3 bases and J 5 bases, with 10 bases left between them. The CDR3 sequence is 13 residues long. Germline CDR1 and CDR2: SGHTA and FQGNSA. The CDR3 nucleotides read TGTGCCAGCAGCTTGGAGGGGAATACTGAAGCTTTCTTT. Its translation is CASSLEGNTEAFF.

The chain uses TRBV18 and TRBJ1-1; D is possibly TRBD1 (5 bases). The CDR3 sequence is 16 residues long. Trimming shortened V by 2 bases and J by 4 bases, and 17 bases separated the two germline ends. Germline CDR1 KGHSH, CDR2 LQKENI. CDR3 residues: CASSPRGSSEPTEAFF. The CDR3 DNA is TGTGCCAGCTCACCAAGGGGCTCCTCAGAACCCACTGAAGCTTTCTTT.

This clone was detected only a few times. The chain carries TRBV2 and TRBJ2-7, with 8 nucleotides matching TRBD1. This CDR3 has 16 amino acids. Trimming removed 7 bases from V and 1 base from J; junction bases left unmatched: 12. CDR1 SNHLY and CDR2 FYNNEI come from the germline V gene. The CDR3 spells CASKAFRTGMSYEQYF. CDR3 in DNA: TGTGCCAGCAAGGCCTTTCGGACAGGGATGTCCTACGAGCAGTACTTC.

The chain employs TRBV28 and TRBJ2-2, with TRBD2 identical over 16 bases. V was pared by 1 base and J by 7 bases, with 6 bases of the junction left unmatched. This CDR3 has 18 amino acids. Germline loops: CDR1 MDHEN, CDR2 SYDVKM. CDR3 DNA: TGTGCCAGCAGTTTATACTCCGGGACTAGCGGGGGGGTCGGGGAGCTGTTTTTT. Protein: CASSLYSGTSGGVGELFF.

The rearrangement joins TRBV6-6 to TRBJ1-1, with a weak D call TRBD1 (6 bases). CDR1 and CDR2 (germline): MNHNY, SVGAGI (reference sequence). V lost 5 bases and J 5 bases, leaving 12 bases between the germline ends. This CDR3 comprises 13 residues. CDR3 protein: CASSRTEGTEAFF. CDR3 in DNA: TGTGCCAGCAGTCGGACAGAGGGGACTGAAGCTTTCTTT.

The sample holds one count of this clone. The chain employs TRBV2 and TRBJ1-4; D remains unclear. Germline V gene data show CDR1 as SNHLY and CDR2 as FYNNEI. The CDR3 totals 12 residues. V was clipped by 6 bases and J by 7 bases, with 9 bases between them. DNA of the CDR3: TGTGCCAGCAGGACACTGGGTGAAAAACTGTTTTTT. Translation: CASRTLGEKLFF.

V and J are TRBV28 and TRBJ1-2, with TRBD1 as a possible D gene (5 bases). Germline CDR1 is MDHEN and CDR2 is SYDVKM. The CDR3 consists of 15 residues. V shed 3 bases and J shed 3 bases, with 14 bases lying between them. CDR3 region: CASSLIRQQHYGYTF. CDR3 nucleotide sequence: TGTGCCAGCAGTTTGATTAGACAGCAGCACTATGGCTACACCTTC.

This chain joins TRBV18 and TRBJ2-1; 12 bases fit TRBD1. Germline V gives CDR1 KGHSH, CDR2 LQKENI. This CDR3 is built from 15 residues. Trimming at V came to 4 bases and at J to 8 bases, leaving 6 bases not matched to a gene. CDR3: CASSLRDRGPDEQFF. DNA of the CDR3: TGTGCCAGCTCACTCCGGGACAGGGGGCCAGATGAGCAGTTCTTC.

The genes are TRBV12-5 and TRBJ1-2, with D perhaps TRBD1 (6 bases). Germline CDR1 and CDR2: LGHNT and FRNRAP. V shed 4 bases and J shed 2 bases, with 14 bases lying between them. The CDR3 covers 15 residues. CDR3 sequence: CASGSGGAANYGYTF. DNA for the CDR3: TGTGCTAGTGGTTCTGGGGGGGCGGCAAACTATGGCTACACCTTC. The variable domain in full, completed from reference TRBV12-5 and TRBJ1-2, reads DARVTQTPRHKVTEMGQEVTMRCQPILGHNTVFWYRQTMMQGLELLAYFRNRAPLDDSGMPKDRFSAEMPDATLATLKIQPSEPRDSAVYFCASGSGGAANYGYTFGSGTRLTVV.

The chain combines TRBV7-2 with TRBJ1-3; D is unclear. V lost 5 bases and J lost 4, with 12 bases in between. The length of the CDR3 is 14 residues. Germline CDR1 is SGHTA and CDR2 is FQGNSA. The CDR3 DNA reads TGTGCCAGCAGCCCGCTGGCCCTCGGAAACACCATATATTTT. Its translation is CASSPLALGNTIYF.

This clone was detected once. The chain is built from TRBV30 and TRBJ2-1; 7 bases are a match to TRBD2. The CDR3 is 15 amino acids. Trimming at V came to 0 bases and at J to 5 bases, leaving 7 bases not matched to a gene. Looked up from germline, CDR1 is GTSNPN and CDR2 is SVGIG (reference sequence). The CDR3 DNA follows: TGTGCCTGGAGTGTACTCGCGGGGGAAAACAATGAGCAGTTCTTC. It encodes CAWSVLAGENNEQFF.

V gene TRBV19 combines with J gene TRBJ1-2; 12 bases agree with TRBD1. The CDR3 is made up of 16 amino acids. Germline V gene sequence: CDR1 LNHDA, CDR2 SQIVND (reference sequence). The trim removed 4 bases at V and 6 bases at J, leaving 9 bases unmatched. The CDR3 bases are TGTGCCAGTAGTAGAAACCCGGGACAGGGGGCTCATGGCTACACCTTC. It is translated as CASSRNPGQGAHGYTF.

The genes are TRBV7-2 and TRBJ2-7; 9 positions match TRBD2. The V segment lost 4 bases and the J segment 0 bases; nucleotides outside the gene matches: 4. The CDR3 totals 15 residues. The germline V gene has CDR1 SGHTA and CDR2 FQGNSA. In DNA, the CDR3 is TGTGCCAGCAGCTCTAGCGGGGACAGCTCCTACGAGCAGTACTTC. It is translated as CASSSSGDSSYEQYF.

The chain has TRBV25-1 and TRBJ2-3; D is tentatively TRBD1 or TRBD2 (5 bases each). V was shortened by 0 bases and J by 3 bases, with 13 bases between the two germline ends. The CDR3 totals 16 residues. The germline gives CDR1 MGHDK, CDR2 SYGVNS. The CDR3 DNA follows: TGTGCCAGCAGTGAATATTTCGAGGGGAGAACAGATACGCAGTATTTT. It yields the protein CASSEYFEGRTDTQYF.

The gene calls are TRBV18 and TRBJ1-5; 7 nucleotides agree with TRBD1. CDR3 length: 14 residues. Germline loops: CDR1 KGHSH, CDR2 LQKENI. The trim removed 4 bases at V and 6 bases at J, leaving 6 bases unmatched. The CDR3 protein is CASSLTGASQPQHF. DNA for the CDR3: TGTGCCAGCTCACTTACAGGGGCCAGTCAGCCCCAGCATTTT.

This clone has more than one count but fewer than ten. Germline is not matched at one junction end, which may reflect a read error. The rearrangement links TRBV15 to TRBJ2-7, with D maybe TRBD2 (5 bases). Looked up from germline, CDR1 is LNHNV and CDR2 is YYDKDF (reference sequence). The CDR3 extends over 13 amino acids. CDR3 sequence: CATSSLDSSGIHF. For the CDR3, the DNA is TGTGCCACCAGCAGCCTTGACTCCTCCGGGATTCACTTC.

The V and J genes are TRBV18 and TRBJ2-1; no clear D gene. The CDR3 consists of 17 residues. CDR1 is KGHSH and CDR2 is LQKENI in the germline V gene. Between the trimmed V and J ends, which lost 3 bases and 3 bases, there was a span of 18 bases. The CDR3 is CASSPPLLAAHYNEQFF. The CDR3 DNA sequence: TGTGCCAGCTCACCTCCCCTGTTGGCGGCCCACTACAATGAGCAGTTCTTC.